Shown below are 13 T cell receptor beta chains from a single sample sequenced in a study of T-cell reconstitution after alpha-beta-depleted transplantation in children. The authors prepared the TCRbeta library with unique molecular identifiers. TCRdb re-derived calls from the PCR reads in MiXCR, one entry per CDR3 protein. The sample lists about 110,000 distinct CDR3 sequences, 6.4% occurring once. Sequencing was performed on PBMCs, mostly from graft donor cells, taken 360 days after TCRalphabeta/CD19-depleted stem cell transplant. The receptor set was obtained from a male patient between 2 and 15 years old who had a stem cell transplant for acute lymphoblastic leukemia, so the T cells may come from the graft donor.

The chain is built from TRBV6-1 and TRBJ2-5, with D perhaps matching TRBD1 (6 bases). V shed 4 bases and J shed 1 base, with 10 bases lying between them. Germline lookup yields CDR1 MNHNS and CDR2 SASEGT. The CDR3 is made up of 14 amino acids. CDR3 sequence reads: CASSALGGQETQYF. The CDR3 DNA reads as TGTGCCAGCAGTGCACTAGGGGGCCAAGAGACCCAGTACTTC.

This clonotype was detected many times. V usage is TRBV28 and J usage is TRBJ2-7, with D tentatively TRBD1 (6 bases). The CDR3 spans 12 residues. CDR1 is MDHEN and CDR2 is SYDVKM in the germline V gene. The ends were cut back, 3 bases at V and 5 bases at J, with 8 bases in the middle. CDR3 bases: TGTGCCAGCAGTTTCAGGGGCAACGAGCAGTACTTC. Its translation: CASSFRGNEQYF.

This clonotype was found many times. This chain links TRBV12-3 or TRBV12-4 with TRBJ2-2; D is possibly TRBD2 (6 bases). Trimming cost V 3 bases and J 7 bases, with 12 bases left between them. The CDR3 extends over 14 amino acids. The CDR3 loop is CASSLEGLGGELFF. CDR3 sequence (DNA): TGTGCCAGCAGTTTGGAGGGGCTCGGCGGGGAGCTGTTTTTT.

In its sample, this clonotype was seen a few times. V gene TRBV29-1 combines with J gene TRBJ2-5, with D perhaps matching TRBD1 or TRBD2 (5 bases each). CDR1 SQVTM and CDR2 ANQGSEA come from the germline V gene. Trimming pared 2 bases from V and 10 bases from J, leaving 17 bases between. The CDR3 is made up of 13 amino acids. In nucleotides, the CDR3 is TGCAGCGTTGAACGGCGTGGGACCCCCGGCCAGTACTTC. This encodes CSVERRGTPGQYF.

This clonotype occurred many times. V and J are TRBV6-5 and TRBJ1-1; D unclear. Trimming pared 0 bases from V and 7 bases from J, leaving 9 bases between. Germline-derived CDR1 and CDR2 are MNHEY and SVGAGI. The CDR3 is 13 residues long. The CDR3 reads CASSYSPPDEAFF. CDR3 nucleotides: TGTGCCAGCAGTTACTCTCCCCCAGATGAAGCTTTCTTT.

This clonotype was detected ten times or more. The chain uses TRBV5-1 and TRBJ2-1; no firm D call. The CDR3 spans 11 residues. Germline CDR1 reads SGHRS; CDR2 reads YFSETQ. The V end was cut by 3 bases, the J end by 7 bases, with 5 bases between. The CDR3 DNA sequence: TGCGCCAGCAGCTGGGGTAATGAGCAGTTCTTC. This encodes CASSWGNEQFF.

The chain employs TRBV7-2 and TRBJ2-7; no definite D call. The V and J ends lost 2 bases and 1 base respectively, with 3 bases between them. The CDR3 consists of 12 residues. The germline CDR1 and CDR2 sequences are SGHTA and FQGNSA. Here the CDR3 DNA reads TGTGCCAGCAGCTTACAGTCCTACGAGCAGTACTTC. This gives the protein CASSLQSYEQYF.

This clonotype was counted at least ten times. V is TRBV5-8 and J is TRBJ2-2; D may be TRBD1 (6 bases). Germline CDR1 reads SGHTS; CDR2 reads YDEGEE. Trimming removed 5 bases from V and 6 bases from J, with 14 bases in between. CDR3 size: 14 residues. The chain's CDR3 is CASRLRGNAGELFF. CDR3 DNA sequence: TGTGCCAGCAGACTCAGGGGAAACGCCGGGGAGCTGTTTTTT.

This clonotype was recorded at least ten times. V is TRBV15 and J is TRBJ2-1, with 10 nucleotides matching TRBD2. Germline CDR1 LNHNV, CDR2 YYDKDF (reference sequence). The CDR3 runs to 15 residues. V lost 1 base to trimming and J lost 6 bases; unmatched junction nucleotides: 3. CDR3 region: CATSRAGTSANEQFF. The CDR3 coding sequence is TGTGCCACCAGCAGAGCCGGGACTAGCGCCAATGAGCAGTTCTTC. Full variable domain (missing parts from reference TRBV15 and TRBJ2-1): DAMVIQNPRYQVTQFGKPVTLSCSQTLNHNVMYWYQQKSSQAPKLLFHYYDKDFNNEADTPDNFQSRRPNTSFCFLDIRSPGLGDTAMYLCATSRAGTSANEQFFGPGTRLTVL.

This clonotype was observed at least ten times. The chain is built from TRBV5-6 and TRBJ1-1; D may be TRBD1 (5 bases). The CDR3 loop spans 13 amino acids. Germline V gene data show CDR1 as SGHDT and CDR2 as YYEEEE. The V end was cut by 4 bases, the J end by 1 base, with 8 bases between. In nucleotides, the CDR3 is TGTGCCAGCAGCGGTGACAGGAACACTGAAGCTTTCTTT. Translated: CASSGDRNTEAFF.

This clonotype was observed many times. The chain carries TRBV12-3 or TRBV12-4 and TRBJ2-5; TRBD2 matches 11 bases. The CDR3 is made up of 16 amino acids. V lost 3 bases, J lost 1 base, and 4 bases stayed unmatched. The CDR3 loop is CASSFSSGRPQETQYF. CDR3 in DNA: TGTGCCAGCAGTTTTTCTAGCGGGAGGCCCCAAGAGACCCAGTACTTC.

J is TRBJ1-2 and V is TRBV7-8, with D hard to call. The germline V gene encodes CDR1 SGHVS and CDR2 FQNEAQ. Trimming took off 1 base at V and 1 base at J, with 10 bases between the two ends. The length of the CDR3 is 15 residues. The CDR3 DNA reads as TGTGCCAGCAGCTTAGAGTCCTATTTTAACTATGGCTACACCTTC. Protein sequence: CASSLESYFNYGYTF.

This clonotype has at least ten counts. J is TRBJ2-3 and V is TRBV9; no clear D gene. The CDR3 sequence is 13 residues long. V dropped 4 bases and J dropped 5 bases, with 11 bases sitting between them. CDR1 and CDR2 (germline): SGDLS, YYNGEE. The CDR3 bases are TGTGCCAGCAGCCCCCCCCTCGGAGATACGCAGTATTTT. It translates to CASSPPLGDTQYF.